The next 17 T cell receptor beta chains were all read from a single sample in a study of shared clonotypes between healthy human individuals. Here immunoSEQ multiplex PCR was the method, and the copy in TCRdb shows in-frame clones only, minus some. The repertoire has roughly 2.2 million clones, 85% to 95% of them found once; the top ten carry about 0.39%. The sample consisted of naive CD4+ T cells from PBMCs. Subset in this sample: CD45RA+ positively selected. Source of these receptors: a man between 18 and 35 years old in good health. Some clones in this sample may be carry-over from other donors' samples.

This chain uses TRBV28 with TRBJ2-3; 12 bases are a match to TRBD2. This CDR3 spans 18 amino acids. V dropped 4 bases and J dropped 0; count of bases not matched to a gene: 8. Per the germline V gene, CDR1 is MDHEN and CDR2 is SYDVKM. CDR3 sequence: CASSSLAGGLTSTDTQYF. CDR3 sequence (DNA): TGTGCCAGCAGTTCACTAGCGGGAGGACTTACTAGCACAGATACGCAGTATTTT.

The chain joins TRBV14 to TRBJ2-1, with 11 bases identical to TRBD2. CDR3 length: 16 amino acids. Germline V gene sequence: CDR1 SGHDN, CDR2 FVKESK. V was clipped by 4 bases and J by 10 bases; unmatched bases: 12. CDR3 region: CASSRTGTSGSGEQFF. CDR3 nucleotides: TGTGCCAGCAGCCGAACCGGGACTAGCGGTTCGGGGGAGCAGTTCTTC.

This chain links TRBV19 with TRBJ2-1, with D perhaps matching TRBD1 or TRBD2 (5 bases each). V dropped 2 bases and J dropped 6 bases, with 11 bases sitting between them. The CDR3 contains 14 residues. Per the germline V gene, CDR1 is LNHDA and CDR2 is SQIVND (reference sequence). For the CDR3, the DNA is TGTGCCAGTAGTATACTGAGGGGTGGCAATGAGCAGTTCTTC. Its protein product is CASSILRGGNEQFF.

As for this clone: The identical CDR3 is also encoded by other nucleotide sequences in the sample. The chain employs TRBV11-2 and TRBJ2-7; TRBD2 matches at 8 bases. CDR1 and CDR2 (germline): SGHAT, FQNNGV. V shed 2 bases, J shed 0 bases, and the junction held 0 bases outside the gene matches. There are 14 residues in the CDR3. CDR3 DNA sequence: TGTGCCAGCAGCTTAAGCGGGAGCTCCTACGAGCAGTACTTC. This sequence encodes CASSLSGSSYEQYF.

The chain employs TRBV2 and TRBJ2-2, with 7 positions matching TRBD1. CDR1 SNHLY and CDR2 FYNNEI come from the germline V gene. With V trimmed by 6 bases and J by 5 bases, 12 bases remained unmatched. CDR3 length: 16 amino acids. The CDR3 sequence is CASRDDRATITGELFF. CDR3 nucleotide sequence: TGTGCCAGCAGAGACGACAGGGCGACTATAACCGGGGAGCTGTTTTTT. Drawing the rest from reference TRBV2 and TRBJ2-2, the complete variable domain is EPEVTQTPSHQVTQMGQEVILRCVPISNHLYFYWYRQILGQKVEFLVSFYNNEISEKSEIFDDQFSVERPDGSNFTLKIRSTKLEDSAMYFCASRDDRATITGELFFGEGSRLTVL.

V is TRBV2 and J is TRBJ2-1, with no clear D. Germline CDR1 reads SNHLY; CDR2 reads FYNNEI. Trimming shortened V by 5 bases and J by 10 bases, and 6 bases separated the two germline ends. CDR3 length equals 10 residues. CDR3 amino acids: CASSRMEQFF. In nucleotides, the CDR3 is TGTGCCAGCAGTCGCATGGAGCAGTTCTTC.

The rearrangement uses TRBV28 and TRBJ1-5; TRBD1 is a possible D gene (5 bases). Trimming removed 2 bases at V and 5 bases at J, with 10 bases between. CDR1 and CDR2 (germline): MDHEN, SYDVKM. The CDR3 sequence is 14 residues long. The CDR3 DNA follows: TGTGCCAGCAGTTTACTTCAGGGTTATCAGCCCCAGCATTTT. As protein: CASSLLQGYQPQHF.

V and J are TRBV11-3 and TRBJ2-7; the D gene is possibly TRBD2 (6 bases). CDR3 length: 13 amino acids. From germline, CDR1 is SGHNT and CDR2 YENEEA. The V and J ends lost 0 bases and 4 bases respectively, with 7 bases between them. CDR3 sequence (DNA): TGTGCCAGCAGCTTAGATCGGGGGTACGAGCAGTACTTC. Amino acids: CASSLDRGYEQYF.

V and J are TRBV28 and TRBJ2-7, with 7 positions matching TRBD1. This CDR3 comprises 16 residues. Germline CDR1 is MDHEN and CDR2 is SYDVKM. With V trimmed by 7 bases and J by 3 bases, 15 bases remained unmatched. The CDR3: CASTPLRDSHLYEQYF. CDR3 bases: TGTGCCAGCACCCCTCTCCGGGACAGTCACCTCTACGAGCAGTACTTC.

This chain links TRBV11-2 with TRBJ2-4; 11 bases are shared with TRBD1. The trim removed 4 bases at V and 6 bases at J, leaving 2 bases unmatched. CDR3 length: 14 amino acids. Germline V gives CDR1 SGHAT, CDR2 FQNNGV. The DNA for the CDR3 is TGTGCCAGCAGCTCAGGGACAGGGGGAAACATTCAGTACTTC. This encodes CASSSGTGGNIQYF.

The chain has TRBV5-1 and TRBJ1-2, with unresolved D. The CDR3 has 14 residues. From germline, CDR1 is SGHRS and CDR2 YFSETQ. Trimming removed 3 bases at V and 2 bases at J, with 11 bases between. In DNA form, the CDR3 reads TGCGCCAGCAGCTCATCTACTGTAAACTATGGCTACACCTTC. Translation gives CASSSSTVNYGYTF. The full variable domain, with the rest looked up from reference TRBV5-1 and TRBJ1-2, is KAGVTQTPRYLIKTRGQQVTLSCSPISGHRSVSWYQQTPGQGLQFLFEYFSETQRNKGNFPGRFSGRQFSNSRSEMNVSTLELGDSALYLCASSSSTVNYGYTFGSGTRLTVV.

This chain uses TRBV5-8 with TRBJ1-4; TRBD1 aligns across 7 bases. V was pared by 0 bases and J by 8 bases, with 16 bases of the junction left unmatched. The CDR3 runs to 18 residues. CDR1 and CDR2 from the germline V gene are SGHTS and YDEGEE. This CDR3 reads CASSLAIMGPGGGEKLFF. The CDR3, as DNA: TGTGCCAGCAGCTTGGCTATAATGGGTCCAGGGGGTGGGGAAAAACTGTTTTTT. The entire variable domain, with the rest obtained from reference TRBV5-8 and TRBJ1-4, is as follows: EAGVTQSPTHLIKTRGQQATLRCSPISGHTSVYWYQQALGLGLQFLLWYDEGEERNRGNFPPRFSGRQFPNYSSELNVNALELEDSALYLCASSLAIMGPGGGEKLFFGSGTQLSVL.

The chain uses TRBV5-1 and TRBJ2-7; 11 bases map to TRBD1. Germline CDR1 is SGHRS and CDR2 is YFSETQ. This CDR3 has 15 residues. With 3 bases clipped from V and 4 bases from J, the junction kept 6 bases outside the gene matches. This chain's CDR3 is CASSSVGQGAYEQYF. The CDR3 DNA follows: TGCGCCAGCAGCTCTGTAGGACAGGGGGCTTACGAGCAGTACTTC. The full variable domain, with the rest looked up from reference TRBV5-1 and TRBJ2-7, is KAGVTQTPRYLIKTRGQQVTLSCSPISGHRSVSWYQQTPGQGLQFLFEYFSETQRNKGNFPGRFSGRQFSNSRSEMNVSTLELGDSALYLCASSSVGQGAYEQYFGPGTRLTVT.

The CDR3, as DNA: TGTGCCAGCAGTGCGACGAGCTCCCGGCCTCAGTTCTTC. Encoded protein: CASSATSSRPQFF. The chain uses TRBV2 and TRBJ2-1; no clear D. In germline, CDR1 is SNHLY, CDR2 FYNNEI. The CDR3 extends over 13 amino acids. The V and J ends lost 4 bases and 13 bases respectively, with 17 bases between them.

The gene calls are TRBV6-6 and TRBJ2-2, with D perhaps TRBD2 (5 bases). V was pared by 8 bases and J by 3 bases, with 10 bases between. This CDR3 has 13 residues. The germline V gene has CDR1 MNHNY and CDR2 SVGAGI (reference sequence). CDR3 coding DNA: TGTGCCAGCGGGAGAAGAGACACCGGGGAGCTGTTTTTT. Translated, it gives CASGRRDTGELFF.

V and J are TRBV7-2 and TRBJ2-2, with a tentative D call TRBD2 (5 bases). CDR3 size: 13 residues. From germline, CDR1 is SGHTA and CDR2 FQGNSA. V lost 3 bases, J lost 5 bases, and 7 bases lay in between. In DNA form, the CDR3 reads TGTGCCAGCAGCTTCCTAGCAACCGGGGAGCTGTTTTTT. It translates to CASSFLATGELFF. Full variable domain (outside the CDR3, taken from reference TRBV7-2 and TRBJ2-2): GAGVSQSPSNKVTEKGKDVELRCDPISGHTALYWYRQSLGQGLEFLIYFQGNSAPDKSGLPSDRFSAERTGGSVSTLTIQRTQQEDSAVYLCASSFLATGELFFGEGSRLTVL.

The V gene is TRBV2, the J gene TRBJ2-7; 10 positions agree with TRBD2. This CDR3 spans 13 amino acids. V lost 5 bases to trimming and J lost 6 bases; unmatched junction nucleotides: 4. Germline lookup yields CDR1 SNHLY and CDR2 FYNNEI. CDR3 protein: CASSLAGEGEQYF. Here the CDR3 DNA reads TGTGCCAGCAGTCTAGCGGGAGAGGGCGAGCAGTACTTC.